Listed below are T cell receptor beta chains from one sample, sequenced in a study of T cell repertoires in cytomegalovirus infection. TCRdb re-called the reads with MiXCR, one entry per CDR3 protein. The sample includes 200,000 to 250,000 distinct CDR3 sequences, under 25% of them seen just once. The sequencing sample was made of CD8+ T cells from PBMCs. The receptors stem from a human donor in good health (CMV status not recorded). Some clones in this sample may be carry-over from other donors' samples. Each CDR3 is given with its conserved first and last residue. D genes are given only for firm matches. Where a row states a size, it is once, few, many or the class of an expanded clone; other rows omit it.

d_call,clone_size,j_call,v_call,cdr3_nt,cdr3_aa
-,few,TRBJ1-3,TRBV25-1,TGTGCCAGCAGCCCGACAACTGGAAACACCATATATTTT,CASSPTTGNTIYF
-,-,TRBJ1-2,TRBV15,TGTGCCACCAGCAAGACACAGGGAGGTGATGGCTACACCTTC,CATSKTQGGDGYTF
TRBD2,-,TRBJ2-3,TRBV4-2,TGTGCCAGCAGCTCGTGGTCCCGGACTAGCGAAGATACGCAGTATTTT,CASSSWSRTSEDTQYF
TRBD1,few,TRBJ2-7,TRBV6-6,TGTGCCAGCAGTTACTCGACAGGGGTCTACGAGCAGTACTTC,CASSYSTGVYEQYF
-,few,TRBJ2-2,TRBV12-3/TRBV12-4,TGTGCCAGCAGTCCCAGGCCCATGAACACCGGGGAGCTGTTTTTT,CASSPRPMNTGELFF
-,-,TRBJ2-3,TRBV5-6,TGTGCCAGCAGCTTGCGGAGGGACAGCACAGATACGCAGTATTTT,CASSLRRDSTDTQYF
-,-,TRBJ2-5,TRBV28,TGTGCCAGCAGATCTGGAAGCCCCATGGAGACCCAGTACTTC,CASRSGSPMETQYF
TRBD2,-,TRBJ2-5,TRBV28,TGTGCCAGCTTGGGACTAGTCGGCTGGGAGACCCAGTACTTC,CASLGLVGWETQYF
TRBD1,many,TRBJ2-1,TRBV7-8,TGTGCCAGCAGCTCGGGACAGGGGGCCTACAATGAGCAGTTCTTC,CASSSGQGAYNEQFF
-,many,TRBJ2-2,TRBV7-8,TGTGCCAGCAGCTTAGAGGGGGGGGCACAGGGGGAGCTGTTTTTT,CASSLEGGAQGELFF
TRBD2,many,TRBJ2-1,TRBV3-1,TGTGCCAGCACCTCGGGGGGGTACAATGAGCAGTTCTTC,CASTSGGYNEQFF
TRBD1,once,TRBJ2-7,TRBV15,TGTGCCACCAGCAGAGGGGACAGCTCCTACGAGCAGTACTTC,CATSRGDSSYEQYF
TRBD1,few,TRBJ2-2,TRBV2,TGTGCCAGCAGTGATGTGGGACAGACGAACACCGGGGAGCTGTTTTTT,CASSDVGQTNTGELFF
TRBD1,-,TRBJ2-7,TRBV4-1,TGCGCCAGCAGCCAAAACAGGGGGCTTGGAGAGCAGTACTTC,CASSQNRGLGEQYF
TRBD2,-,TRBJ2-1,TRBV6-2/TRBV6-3,TGTGCCAGCATGACCGGGGGGGGTGAGCAGTTCTTC,CASMTGGGEQFF
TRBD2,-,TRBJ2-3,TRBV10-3,TGTGCCATCAGCGGGGCTCCCAGCGGGGGGATCACAGATACGCAGTATTTT,CAISGAPSGGITDTQYF
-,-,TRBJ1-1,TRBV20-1,TGCAGTGCTAGAGTAAGACATCTAAACACTGAAGCTTTCTTT,CSARVRHLNTEAFF
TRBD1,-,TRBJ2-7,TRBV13,TGTGCCAGCAGCTCACAGACAGGGGGCGACGAGCAGTACTTC,CASSSQTGGDEQYF
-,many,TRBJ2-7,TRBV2,TGTGCCAGCAACAGCCTCTACTCCTACGAGCAGTACTTC,CASNSLYSYEQYF
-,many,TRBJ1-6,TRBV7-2,TGTGCCAGCAGCTGGGCTGACCGCTCCTATAATTCACCCCTCCACTTT,CASSWADRSYNSPLHF
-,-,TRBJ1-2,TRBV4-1,TGCGCCAGCAGCCAGGGCAAAAACTATGGCTACACCTTC,CASSQGKNYGYTF
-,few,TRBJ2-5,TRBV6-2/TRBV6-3,TGTGCCAGCAGTTACTTGTCGGTACAAGAGACCCAGTACTTC,CASSYLSVQETQYF
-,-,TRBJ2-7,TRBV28,TGTGCCAGCAGTTTCGATCCAGGGGGACTACTCTACGAGCAGTACTTC,CASSFDPGGLLYEQYF
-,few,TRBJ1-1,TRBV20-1,TGCAGTGCTAGACAGGACGTTTTGAACACTGAAGCTTTCTTT,CSARQDVLNTEAFF
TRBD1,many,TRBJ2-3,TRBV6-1,TGTGCCAGCAGTCGGACAGGGGGTGCAGATACGCAGTATTTT,CASSRTGGADTQYF
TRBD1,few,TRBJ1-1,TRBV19,TGTGCCAGTAGTCCGACAGGGGCGGCCACTGAAGCTTTCTTT,CASSPTGAATEAFF
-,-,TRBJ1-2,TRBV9,TGTGCCAGCAGCGTATCCCTACAGGGAGCTAACTATGGCTACACCTTC,CASSVSLQGANYGYTF
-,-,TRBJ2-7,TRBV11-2,TGTGCCAGCAGCCCCCCGCGGGGGCCCTACGAGCAGTACTTC,CASSPPRGPYEQYF
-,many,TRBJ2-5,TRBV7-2,TGTGCCAGCAGTAGTAGGGGGTACGAGACCCAGTACTTC,CASSSRGYETQYF
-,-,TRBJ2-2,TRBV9,TGTGCCAGCAGCACAACAACAGACCGGGGTAGAAACACCGGGGAGCTGTTTTTT,CASSTTTDRGRNTGELFF
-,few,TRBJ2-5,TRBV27,TGTGCCAGCAAGAAGGACTTGAATCAAGAGACCCAGTACTTC,CASKKDLNQETQYF
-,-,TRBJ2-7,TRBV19,TGTGCCAGTACCGTCGCCGCGGGACACCTGATTAATGTCTACGAGCAGTACTTC,CASTVAAGHLINVYEQYF
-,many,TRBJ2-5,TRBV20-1,TGCAGTGCGACAGGGTACGGGAGCAAACAAGAGACCCAGTACTTC,CSATGYGSKQETQYF
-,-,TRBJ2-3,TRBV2,TGTGCCAGCTATCGGCCTAGCACAGATACGCAGTATTTT,CASYRPSTDTQYF
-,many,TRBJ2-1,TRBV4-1,TGCGCCAGCAGCCACTATAGCATCTATGAGCAGTTCTTC,CASSHYSIYEQFF
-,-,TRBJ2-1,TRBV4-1,TGCGCCAGCAGCCCGGTAGGGACGGGGGAAAGGAATGAGCAGTTCTTC,CASSPVGTGERNEQFF
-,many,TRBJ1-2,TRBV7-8,TGTGCCAGCAGCTTCGGTACCAGGGAAAGAGTCTATGGCTACACCTTC,CASSFGTRERVYGYTF
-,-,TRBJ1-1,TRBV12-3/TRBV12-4,TGTGCCAGCAGTTTAACCCAGATGAACACTGAAGCTTTCTTT,CASSLTQMNTEAFF
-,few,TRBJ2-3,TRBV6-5,TGTGCCAGCAGTTACTCTAGAATGAGTGAAGATACGCAGTATTTT,CASSYSRMSEDTQYF
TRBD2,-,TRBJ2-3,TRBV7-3,TGTGCCAGCAGCTTGGGACTAGCGGGGGCCGGGGATACGCAGTATTTT,CASSLGLAGAGDTQYF
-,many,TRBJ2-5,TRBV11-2,TGTGCCAGCAGCTCGGGACCCATAGGGGAGACCCAGTACTTC,CASSSGPIGETQYF
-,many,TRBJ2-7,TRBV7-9,TGTGCCAGCAGCTTTGGTACAGGGTCCGACGAGCAGTACTTC,CASSFGTGSDEQYF
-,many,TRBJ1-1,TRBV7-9,TGTGCCAGCAGTCCCCCAGGCTGGCCAGAACAGACTGAAGCTTTCTTT,CASSPPGWPEQTEAFF
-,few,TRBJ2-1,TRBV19,TGTGCCAGTAGTACCGGTCGGGATGAGCAGTTCTTC,CASSTGRDEQFF
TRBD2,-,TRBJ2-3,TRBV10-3,TGTGCCATCATCCCACTAGCGGGGGGGATATCCACTGCAGATACGCAGTATTTT,CAIIPLAGGISTADTQYF
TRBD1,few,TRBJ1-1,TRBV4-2,TGTGCCAGCAGCCAAGAGATAGACAGGGAGGCCACTGAAGCTTTCTTT,CASSQEIDREATEAFF
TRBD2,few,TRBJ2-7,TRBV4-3,TGCGCCAGCAGCCAAGTTGTTGCTGATAGCGGGGGGGCCTTCTACGAGCAGTACTTC,CASSQVVADSGGAFYEQYF
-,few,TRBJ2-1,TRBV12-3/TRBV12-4,TGTGCCAGCAGTTTAGCGCTGCGGGGTCAGCAGTTCTTC,CASSLALRGQQFF
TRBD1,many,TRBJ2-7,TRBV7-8,TGTGCCAGCAGCTTAGTACGCGGTCAAGGACAGGGAGACTCCTACGAGCAGTACTTC,CASSLVRGQGQGDSYEQYF
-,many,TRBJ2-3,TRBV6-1,TGTGCCAGCAGTGCAACCTTAGGAGGGGCAGATACGCAGTATTTT,CASSATLGGADTQYF
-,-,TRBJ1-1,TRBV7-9,TGTGCCAGCAGCCCCCGGGGGCGGCTGAACACTGAAGCTTTCTTT,CASSPRGRLNTEAFF
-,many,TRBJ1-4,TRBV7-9,TGTGCCAGCAGTCTCCCCGGAGGGGGGATGGATGAAAAACTGTTTTTT,CASSLPGGGMDEKLFF
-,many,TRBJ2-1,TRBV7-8,TGTGCCAGCAGCTTACCCAACAATGAGCAGTTCTTC,CASSLPNNEQFF
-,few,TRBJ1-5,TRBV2,TGTGCCAGCAGTCTAACCCAAATTTCTCAGCCCCAGCATTTT,CASSLTQISQPQHF